The 20 T cell receptor beta chains reported below all come from one sample, sequenced in a study of T cells in Graves' hyperthyroidism and ophthalmopathy. Authors of the study amplified TCR beta CDR3 regions from RNA transcripts. First-round RT-PCR of the TCR CDR3 relied on the HTBI primer set. One entry per CDR3 protein results from TCRdb running MiXCR on the multiplex PCR reads. There are about 560,000 distinct CDR3 sequences in the sample; around 16% occur only once, and about 7% lies in the top ten. Sequencing was carried out using blood. These receptor sequences come from a woman between 25 and 40 years old with Graves' hyperthyroidism.

This clonotype was picked up many times. The J gene is TRBJ2-7, the V gene TRBV7-2; 8 bases line up with TRBD2. Germline values: CDR1 SGHTA, CDR2 FQGNSA. CDR3 length: 12 amino acids. With 11 bases clipped from V and 1 base from J, the junction kept 4 bases outside the gene matches. The CDR3 is CASGRASYEQYF. CDR3 DNA: TGTGCCTCCGGGAGGGCATCCTACGAGCAGTACTTC.

This clonotype has at least ten counts. This chain uses TRBV5-1 with TRBJ2-1; 9 nucleotides agree with TRBD2. Trimming took 5 bases from V and 0 from J; bases not matched to a gene: 9. Germline CDR1 and CDR2: SGHRS and YFSETQ. This CDR3 has 17 amino acids. The CDR3 here is CASRTRLAEYSYNEQFF. The CDR3 DNA reads as TGCGCCAGCAGGACTCGACTAGCGGAATACTCCTACAATGAGCAGTTCTTC.

The chain couples TRBV7-2 to TRBJ2-2; 8 bases line up with TRBD2. This CDR3 comprises 15 residues. V dropped 6 bases and J dropped 3; count of bases not matched to a gene: 6. Germline CDR1 SGHTA, CDR2 FQGNSA. DNA for the CDR3: TGTGCCAGCAGAGGGCGGGGGGCGGACACCGGGGAGCTGTTTTTT. As protein: CASRGRGADTGELFF.

A remark on this clonotype: This sequence may be a read error, since a much larger clone differs from it by one base. The conserved phenylalanine or tryptophan is not found at the CDR3 terminus, so this likely reflects a read error. V usage is TRBV20-1 and J usage is TRBJ2-5; the D gene is possibly TRBD2 (6 bases). Germline CDR1 and CDR2: DFQATT and SNEGSKA (reference sequence). The CDR3 loop spans 14 amino acids. In DNA, the CDR3 is TGCAGCGTCTTCGGGGGTAATAACCAAGAGACCCAGTACCTC. It encodes CSVFGGNNQETQYL.

This chain uses TRBV29-1 with TRBJ2-2, with 10 bases that match TRBD1. The germline CDR1 and CDR2 sequences are SQVTM and ANQGSEA. Germline trimming cut 7 bases from V and 4 bases from J; bases unmatched to any gene: 6. The CDR3 length is 14 residues. This CDR3 reads CSGRQGAGTGELFF. The CDR3 nucleotides are TGCAGCGGAAGACAGGGGGCGGGCACCGGGGAGCTGTTTTTT.

This clonotype was recorded at least ten times. J is TRBJ1-1 and V is TRBV20-1, with D perhaps TRBD1 (5 bases). Looked up from germline, CDR1 is DFQATT and CDR2 is SNEGSKA (reference sequence). The germline V and J ends were trimmed by 1 base and 5 bases, with 11 bases remaining between them. CDR3 length: 13 residues. The CDR3 DNA reads as TGCAGTGCTAGAGGACAGATACCGACTGAAGCTTTCTTT. This gives the protein CSARGQIPTEAFF.

The genes are TRBV9 and TRBJ2-3; maybe TRBD2 (6 bases). From germline, CDR1 is SGDLS and CDR2 YYNGEE. Trimming shortened V by 0 bases and J by 6 bases, and 17 bases separated the two germline ends. This CDR3 is 16 amino acids long. CDR3 bases: TGTGCCAGCAGCGTAGTGGAGGGCAGGGCGTCGGATACGCAGTATTTT. It yields the protein CASSVVEGRASDTQYF.

This clonotype has just a few counts. The chain is built from TRBV15 and TRBJ2-1; 11 positions match TRBD2. Per germline, CDR1 LNHNV and CDR2 YYDKDF (reference sequence). V lost 1 base, J lost 5 bases, and 10 bases stayed unmatched. CDR3 length: 18 amino acids. The CDR3, as DNA: TGTGCCACCAGCAGAGGACTAGCGGGAAACCCAGGTAACAATGAGCAGTTCTTC. It specifies CATSRGLAGNPGNNEQFF.

This clonotype showed up many times. V gene TRBV28 combines with J gene TRBJ1-2; TRBD1 matches 10 bases. CDR1 MDHEN and CDR2 SYDVKM come from the germline V gene. The CDR3 is made up of 14 amino acids. V shed 4 bases and J 8 bases; nucleotides not matched to a gene: 7. DNA of the CDR3: TGTGCCAGCAGTTCCGGACAGGGGGATCTGGGCTACACCTTC. This encodes CASSSGQGDLGYTF.

This clonotype was detected a few times. V and J are TRBV9 and TRBJ2-3; D not certain. This CDR3 has 13 residues. Germline CDR1 SGDLS, CDR2 YYNGEE. Trimming took 0 bases from V and 3 from J, leaving 5 bases between them. The CDR3 region is CASSVVRTDTQYF. CDR3 coding DNA: TGTGCCAGCAGCGTAGTAAGGACAGATACGCAGTATTTT.

This chain connects TRBV7-2 to TRBJ2-1; no reliable D call. The CDR3 length is 15 residues. CDR1 SGHTA and CDR2 FQGNSA come from the germline V gene. Trimming removed 5 bases from V and 1 base from J, with 12 bases in between. The CDR3 region is CASSGPTVSYNEQFF. The DNA for the CDR3 is TGTGCCAGCAGCGGACCTACAGTTTCCTACAATGAGCAGTTCTTC.

A few counts support this clonotype. The chain uses TRBV20-1 and TRBJ2-7; 10 positions agree with TRBD1. The CDR3 is made up of 14 amino acids. Losses at the gene ends were 6 bases for V and 0 bases for J; bases not matched to a gene: 5. Germline V lookup: CDR1 DFQATT, CDR2 SNEGSKA (reference sequence). The CDR3 DNA is TGCAGTGCGCCGGACAGGGGGGTCTCCTACGAGCAGTACTTC. This translates into CSAPDRGVSYEQYF.

This clonotype showed up many times. The rearrangement joins TRBV29-1 to TRBJ1-2; 7 nucleotides align to TRBD1. The CDR3 is 15 residues long. In germline, CDR1 is SQVTM, CDR2 ANQGSEA. V gave up 7 bases and J gave up 8 bases; unmatched junction bases: 19. CDR3 sequence: CSAGDPNRGHGGYTF. For the CDR3, the DNA is TGCAGCGCTGGTGATCCGAACAGGGGCCATGGAGGCTACACCTTC.

This clonotype was counted between two and nine times. CDR3 sequence (DNA): TGTGCCAGCAGCTTAGCGCGGCTAGCGGGAGCCCACGAGCAGTACTTC. It yields the protein CASSLARLAGAHEQYF. The rearrangement links TRBV7-9 to TRBJ2-7; 10 nucleotides agree with TRBD2. Germline lookup yields CDR1 SEHNR and CDR2 FQNEAQ (reference sequence). Trimming removed 0 bases from V and 5 bases from J; junction bases left unmatched: 7. The CDR3 runs to 16 residues.

V gene TRBV5-1 combines with J gene TRBJ2-1, with D perhaps TRBD2 (6 bases). Trimming took off 2 bases at V and 3 bases at J, with 15 bases between the two ends. The CDR3 runs to 16 residues. The V gene's germline CDR1 is SGHRS and CDR2 YFSETQ. This CDR3 reads CASSFRFSGIYNEQFF. CDR3 sequence (DNA): TGCGCCAGCAGCTTCCGTTTTAGCGGTATCTACAATGAGCAGTTCTTC.

The chain employs TRBV20-1 and TRBJ1-1; weak D call: TRBD1 (5 bases). Per germline, CDR1 DFQATT and CDR2 SNEGSKA (reference sequence). The CDR3 contains 15 residues. V lost 2 bases and J 0 bases, leaving 13 bases between the germline ends. CDR3 nucleotides: TGCAGTGCTAGAAATCGGGGGGGAATGAACACTGAAGCTTTCTTT. It codes for CSARNRGGMNTEAFF.

The genes are TRBV30 and TRBJ2-5; D uncertain. The CDR3 extends over 15 amino acids. Trimming removed 5 bases from V and 2 bases from J, with 18 bases in between. Germline values: CDR1 GTSNPN, CDR2 SVGIG (reference sequence). The CDR3 protein is CAWAKGRAGQETQYF. CDR3 sequence (DNA): TGTGCCTGGGCGAAGGGCCGGGCAGGACAAGAGACCCAGTACTTC.

At least ten counts were recorded for this clonotype. The CDR3 sequence is CASSSGGLQPLTDTQYF. CDR3 DNA sequence: TGTGCCAGCTCCTCCGGGGGGCTACAACCCCTCACAGATACGCAGTATTTT. The V call is TRBV7-8, the J call TRBJ2-3, with D perhaps matching TRBD2 (7 bases). This CDR3 has 17 amino acids. Per the germline V gene, CDR1 is SGHVS and CDR2 is FQNEAQ. Trimming left V 8 bases short and J 2 bases short, with 23 bases between.

The chain uses TRBV6-4 and TRBJ1-1, with D uncertain. CDR1 is MRHNA, CDR2 SNTAGT, per germline. This CDR3 contains 15 residues. The V end was cut by 5 bases, the J end by 0 bases, with 13 bases between. CDR3 loop: CASSRERVMNTEAFF. The CDR3 region has the DNA TGTGCCAGCAGTCGGGAGCGGGTCATGAACACTGAAGCTTTCTTT.

As regards this clonotype: A read error may be the cause here, since a much bigger clone is one base away. The rearrangement links TRBV6-1 to TRBJ2-3; TRBD1 matches at 8 bases. J gave up 3 bases and V 4 bases, and 3 bases lay outside the gene matches. Germline CDR1 reads MNHNS; CDR2 reads SASEGT. The CDR3 has 14 residues. CDR3 sequence reads: CASSGRQGTDTQYF. The CDR3 coding sequence is TGTGCCAGCAGTGGAAGACAGGGGACAGATACGCAGTATTTT.